This T cell receptor (beta chain) comes out of a study of T cell responses to AZD1222 COVID-19 vaccine. As to this clone: The antigen is unknown.

Assay used: immunoSEQ multiplex PCR; TCRdb lists only in-frame clones, some missing. The sample contains roughly 70,000 clones, around 82% of which appear only once. Study-wide results and caveats: Donor demographics were predominantly white British with a female majority; clonal diversity may be underestimated.

The sample in question was peripheral blood, obtained on day 0 of AZD1222 vaccination. This receptor was identified in an adult in good health.

CDR3 in amino acids: CASSLAQQPNTGELFF. The CDR3 DNA follows: TGCGCCAGCAGCTTGGCCCAACAGCCGAACACCGGGGAGCTGTTTTTT. The V and J genes are TRBV5-1 and TRBJ2-2; no definite D call. V was clipped by 0 bases and J by 0 bases, with 9 bases between them. The CDR3 has 16 amino acids. The germline V gene encodes CDR1 SGHRS and CDR2 YFSETQ.